The 20 T cell receptor beta chains below come from one sample, sequenced in a study of cytomegalovirus exposure and HLA in healthy donors. It was with 60 Vbeta and 13 Jbeta primers that the PCR ran. Produced via immunoSEQ multiplex PCR; TCRdb's table is partial and in-frame only. The sample contains about 140,000 clones, approximately 67% of which appear only once. The specimen sequenced was PBMCs. All receptors derive from a woman between 55 and 75 years old in good health and CMV-seronegative.

The chain recombines TRBV9 with TRBJ1-2, with 9 positions matching TRBD1. This CDR3 is built from 15 residues. Trimming took 7 bases from V and 8 from J; bases not matched to a gene: 15. Germline lookup yields CDR1 SGDLS and CDR2 YYNGEE. The CDR3 is CASRYNNRGHDGYTF. The CDR3 DNA sequence: TGTGCCAGCCGATATAATAACAGGGGGCACGACGGCTACACCTTC.

The chain is built from TRBV7-2 and TRBJ2-4, with a possible D match to TRBD1 (5 bases). Germline V lookup: CDR1 SGHTA, CDR2 FQGNSA. The length of the CDR3 is 14 residues. The V and J ends lost 3 bases and 10 bases respectively, with 16 bases between them. The CDR3 loop reads CASSFSQGPGIQYF. In nucleotides, the CDR3 is TGTGCCAGCAGCTTCAGTCAGGGCCCCGGTATTCAGTACTTC.

The J gene is TRBJ2-2, the V gene TRBV6-5, with 8 bases fitting TRBD1. The CDR3 runs to 16 residues. Germline V gene sequence: CDR1 MNHEY, CDR2 SVGAGI. Losses at the gene ends were 4 bases for V and 2 bases for J; bases not matched to a gene: 6. In DNA, the CDR3 is TGTGCCAGCAGTTCGCCGACAGGGGTTAACACCGGGGAGCTGTTTTTT. Amino acid sequence: CASSSPTGVNTGELFF.

This sequence joins TRBV6-6 and TRBJ1-3, with a possible D match to TRBD1 (5 bases). Deletions cut 8 bases from V and 0 bases from J, with 11 bases between. The CDR3 runs 14 residues. Germline CDR1 reads MNHNY; CDR2 reads SVGAGI (reference sequence). The DNA for the CDR3 is TGTGCCAGCGACGGGGGGATCTCTGGAAACACCATATATTTT. This translates into CASDGGISGNTIYF.

The genes are TRBV28 and TRBJ2-3; D ambiguous. V dropped 4 bases and J dropped 2 bases, with 16 bases sitting between them. CDR1 MDHEN and CDR2 SYDVKM come from the germline V gene. The CDR3 contains 16 residues. The CDR3 reads CASSSPRPGYTDTQYF. CDR3 in DNA: TGTGCCAGCAGTTCACCACGGCCAGGTTACACAGATACGCAGTATTTT.

The chain uses TRBV5-6 and TRBJ2-6; 7 bases align to TRBD1. Looked up from germline, CDR1 is SGHDT and CDR2 is YYEEEE. The V gene end was trimmed by 2 bases and the J gene end by 0 bases; junction bases not matched to a gene: 5. The CDR3 length is 17 residues. The CDR3 is CASSFSGTVSGANVLTF. The CDR3 DNA follows: TGTGCCAGCAGCTTTTCCGGGACAGTCTCTGGGGCCAACGTCCTGACTTTC.

Only a few counts were recorded for this clone. The chain recombines TRBV19 with TRBJ2-2, with 11 bases lining up with TRBD2. Trimming took 3 bases from V and 1 from J; bases not matched to a gene: 10. Germline V gene lookup returns CDR1 LNHDA and CDR2 SQIVND (reference sequence). There are 19 residues in the CDR3. The CDR3 loop reads CASSIQLRLAGGNTGELFF. The CDR3 bases are TGTGCCAGTAGTATTCAACTTCGGCTAGCGGGAGGGAACACCGGGGAGCTGTTTTTT.

The CDR3 reads CASSLDTRNGYTF. The CDR3 DNA reads TGTGCCAGCAGCTTAGACACTAGAAATGGCTACACCTTC. The chain employs TRBV7-9 and TRBJ1-2; D call uncertain. Trimming removed 1 base at V and 6 bases at J, with 9 bases between. Looked up from germline, CDR1 is SEHNR and CDR2 is FQNEAQ (reference sequence). This CDR3 has 13 residues.

This chain uses TRBV9 with TRBJ2-5; TRBD1 agrees at 9 bases. The J segment lost 5 bases and the V segment lost 4 bases, leaving 18 bases of the junction unmatched. Germline loops: CDR1 SGDLS, CDR2 YYNGEE. The CDR3 covers 18 residues. For the CDR3, the DNA is TGTGCCAGCAGCCCCTCAGGTAGTCGGGGACAGGGTTTGGAGACCCAGTACTTC. It codes for CASSPSGSRGQGLETQYF. The full variable domain, its missing parts supplied by reference TRBV9 and TRBJ2-5, is DSGVTQTPKHLITATGQRVTLRCSPRSGDLSVYWYQQSLDQGLQFLIQYYNGEERAKGNILERFSAQQFPDLHSELNLSSLELGDSALYFCASSPSGSRGQGLETQYFGPGTRLLVL.

V gene TRBV29-1 combines with J gene TRBJ2-3; D unresolved. The length of the CDR3 is 10 residues. Trimming left V 8 bases short and J 11 bases short, with 14 bases between. CDR1 and CDR2 from the germline V gene are SQVTM and ANQGSEA. Here the CDR3 reads CSTLWAGQYF. The DNA for the CDR3 is TGCAGCACCCTCTGGGCTGGGCAGTATTTT.

The chain is built from TRBV7-2 and TRBJ1-1, with 9 bases identical to TRBD1. This CDR3 is 16 amino acids long. Germline CDR1 is SGHTA and CDR2 is FQGNSA. Trimming took 1 base from V and 0 from J; bases not matched to a gene: 3. The CDR3 region is CASSLVDRGLNTEAFF. The CDR3 DNA reads TGTGCCAGCAGCTTAGTAGACAGGGGGTTGAACACTGAAGCTTTCTTT.

This clone showed up just a few times. This sequence joins TRBV6-5 and TRBJ2-5; D may be TRBD1 (7 bases). The ends were cut back, 4 bases at V and 4 bases at J, with 16 bases in the middle. In germline, CDR1 is MNHEY, CDR2 SVGAGI. This CDR3 comprises 15 residues. CDR3 loop: CASSLQTGRSETQYF. The CDR3 DNA follows: TGTGCCAGCAGTTTACAGACAGGGAGGTCAGAGACCCAGTACTTC.

CDR3 sequence (DNA): TGTGCCAGCAGTGAAGGGGTTGTGCTAGCGGGAAGCACAGATACGCAGTATTTT. Translation gives CASSEGVVLAGSTDTQYF. V usage is TRBV2 and J usage is TRBJ2-3, with 9 positions matching TRBD2. CDR3 size: 18 residues. The germline V gene encodes CDR1 SNHLY and CDR2 FYNNEI. The junction had 8 bases not matched to a gene; V was cut back by 1 base and J by 0 bases.

The chain links TRBV7-3 to TRBJ2-3, with D possibly TRBD2 on 6 matching bases. The CDR3 covers 14 residues. Deletions cut 1 base from V and 8 bases from J, with 13 bases between. The germline CDR1 and CDR2 sequences are SGHTA and FQGTGA. CDR3 in amino acids: CASSLKRGWGTQYF. The CDR3 DNA reads as TGTGCCAGCAGCTTAAAACGGGGGTGGGGTACGCAGTATTTT.

This chain connects TRBV5-6 to TRBJ2-5; the match to TRBD1 covers 10 bases. V shed 5 bases and J 1 base; nucleotides not matched to a gene: 8. The CDR3 is made up of 16 amino acids. Germline V lookup: CDR1 SGHDT, CDR2 YYEEEE. CDR3 coding DNA: TGTGCCAGCAGTGAGGACAGGGGGGGATTCCAAGAGACCCAGTACTTC. It specifies CASSEDRGGFQETQYF.

J is TRBJ2-7 and V is TRBV10-3; 13 bases are a match to TRBD2. With 6 bases clipped from V and 5 bases from J, the junction kept 10 bases outside the gene matches. The germline V gene encodes CDR1 ENHRY and CDR2 SYGVKD. There are 16 residues in the CDR3. CDR3 protein: CAIRDSTSGRANEQYF. The CDR3, as DNA: TGTGCCATCAGGGACAGTACTAGCGGGAGGGCGAACGAGCAGTACTTC.

CDR3 loop: CASRVRGDSYEQYF. DNA of the CDR3: TGCGCCAGCAGGGTCAGGGGGGACTCCTACGAGCAGTACTTC. The V and J genes are TRBV5-1 and TRBJ2-7, with D perhaps matching TRBD1 (7 bases). Germline V lookup: CDR1 SGHRS, CDR2 YFSETQ. V was shortened by 5 bases and J by 0 bases, with 12 bases between the two germline ends. The CDR3 spans 14 residues. Drawing the rest from reference TRBV5-1 and TRBJ2-7, the complete variable domain is KAGVTQTPRYLIKTRGQQVTLSCSPISGHRSVSWYQQTPGQGLQFLFEYFSETQRNKGNFPGRFSGRQFSNSRSEMNVSTLELGDSALYLCASRVRGDSYEQYFGPGTRLTVT.

This clone occurred many times. The chain combines TRBV19 with TRBJ1-1; the match to TRBD1 covers 8 bases. This CDR3 region has 13 residues. V shed 3 bases and J 4 bases; nucleotides not matched to a gene: 1. CDR1 is LNHDA, CDR2 SQIVND, per germline (reference sequence). Written as DNA, the CDR3 is TGTGCCAGTAGTATGGGACAGGTCACTGAAGCTTTCTTT. Protein product: CASSMGQVTEAFF.

V is TRBV6-6 and J is TRBJ1-3; maybe TRBD1 (5 bases). Trimming pared 10 bases from V and 2 bases from J, leaving 15 bases between. The germline V gene encodes CDR1 MNHNY and CDR2 SVGAGI (reference sequence). This CDR3 spans 14 amino acids. The CDR3 DNA follows: TGTGCCACCCAAAGGGGATCGGCTGGAAACACCATATATTTT. This sequence encodes CATQRGSAGNTIYF.

J is TRBJ2-1 and V is TRBV6-5; TRBD1 agrees at 10 bases. This CDR3 region has 16 residues. The germline gives CDR1 MNHEY, CDR2 SVGAGI. The trim removed 0 bases at V and 4 bases at J, leaving 3 bases unmatched. The CDR3 DNA is TGTGCCAGCAGTTACTCGACGGGACAGGGGTACAATGAGCAGTTCTTC. The encoded protein is CASSYSTGQGYNEQFF.